The 6 T cell receptor beta chains below were found in one sample sequenced in a study of blood T cell repertoires in COVID-19. Measured with immunoSEQ multiplex PCR; TCRdb has only the in-frame clones, and not every one. The data show 200,000 to 250,000 clones, approximately 84% seen once. The sequenced material came from peripheral blood. The receptors originated from a woman of 80 years or more with acute or convalescent COVID-19.

This sequence joins TRBV6-5 and TRBJ2-1; a weak D match, TRBD2 (6 bases). This CDR3 is built from 13 residues. Trimming cost V 8 bases and J 6 bases, with 14 bases left between them. Per germline, CDR1 MNHEY and CDR2 SVGAGI. The CDR3 loop reads CASGRLEGNEQFF. The CDR3 nucleotides read TGTGCCAGCGGCAGACTAGAGGGCAATGAGCAGTTCTTC.

V and J are TRBV3-1 (or the pseudogene TRBV3-2) and TRBJ2-3, with no clear D. The CDR3 is 15 amino acids. The V and J ends lost 3 bases and 2 bases respectively, with 12 bases between them. Germline V lookup: CDR1 LGHDT, CDR2 YNNKEL (reference sequence). CDR3 sequence (DNA): TGTGCCAGCAGCCATGGCCCGACAATCACAGATACGCAGTATTTT. Translated: CASSHGPTITDTQYF.

This clone was seen once. The chain uses TRBV19 and TRBJ2-1, with 8 bases that match TRBD1. Per the germline V gene, CDR1 is LNHDA and CDR2 is SQIVND (reference sequence). The CDR3 loop spans 16 amino acids. V trimming: 7 bases; J trimming: 3 bases; junction bases outside the gene matches: 11. The CDR3 DNA follows: TGTGCCAGTATCCACAGGTCGGGGACAGGCTACAATGAGCAGTTCTTC. Its translation is CASIHRSGTGYNEQFF. Based on the CDR3 plus reference TRBV19 and TRBJ2-1, the full variable domain is DGGITQSPKYLFRKEGQNVTLSCEQNLNHDAMYWYRQDPGQGLRLIYYSQIVNDFQKGDIAEGYSVSREKKESFPLTVTSAQKNPTAFYLCASIHRSGTGYNEQFFGPGTRLTVL.

V and J are TRBV28 and TRBJ1-2; D remains ambiguous. The CDR3 is made up of 11 amino acids. Germline assignment: CDR1 MDHEN and CDR2 SYDVKM. Trimming took off 5 bases at V and 8 bases at J, with 9 bases between the two ends. CDR3 in amino acids: CASSTVWGYTF. The CDR3, as DNA: TGTGCCAGCAGTACGGTATGGGGCTACACCTTC.

In nucleotides, the CDR3 is TGTGCCAGCAGCTTAGGCCCGGATGAAAAACTGTTTTTT. Translated, it gives CASSLGPDEKLFF. J is TRBJ1-4 and V is TRBV7-9; D call uncertain. The CDR3 is 13 residues long. The germline V and J ends were trimmed by 1 base and 6 bases, with 6 bases remaining between them. Germline V CDR1 and CDR2: SEHNR, FQNEAQ (reference sequence).

This clone was found once. The gene calls are TRBV27 and TRBJ1-1; TRBD1 is a possible D gene (5 bases). V shed 0 bases and J shed 11 bases, with 16 bases lying between them. The CDR3 consists of 14 residues. The germline V gene encodes CDR1 MNHEY and CDR2 SMNVEV (reference sequence). In DNA, the CDR3 is TGTGCCAGCAGTTTATCGGACACCGGGACTCGTGCTTTCTTT. Translated: CASSLSDTGTRAFF.